The sample holds one count of the clone carrying this T cell receptor beta chain. The sample belongs to a study of blood T cell repertoires in COVID-19. Whole-study context: T cells, B-cell-depleted T cells, or PBMCs supplied cDNA or gDNA.

V lost 1 base to trimming and J lost 14 bases, with 12 bases between them. CDR1 is SGHAT, CDR2 FQNNGV, per germline. CDR3 length: 12 amino acids. Authors' methods: Reference gene primers were amplified, and this amplification served to estimate nucleated cell counts. The protocol was immunoSEQ multiplex PCR, while the TCRdb copy is restricted to in-frame clones and leaves out a portion. Clonal size and the V and J genes are those of that table, whereas D and trimming came from the DNA. The sample contains approximately 440,000 clones, about 92% of which appear only once. The sequence was obtained from a man aged 18 to 30 who had recovered from COVID-19. The specimen sequenced was PBMCs or T cells enriched from blood (not recorded which). The genes are TRBV11-2 and TRBJ2-1; tentatively, D is TRBD2 (6 bases). Here the CDR3 DNA reads TGTGCCAGCAGCTTAGGTACTAGCCCTGAGTTCTTC. It translates to CASSLGTSPEFF.